These 30 T cell receptor beta chains were sequenced from one sample in a study of OX40 agonist ivuxolimab in advanced cancers. TCRdb's copy holds only in-frame clones and misses some; the assay was immunoSEQ multiplex PCR. Counted here are 45,000 to 60,000 clones, roughly 83% occurring once; the ten biggest clones make up more than 0.9%. The sample in question was CD4+ or CD8+ T cells sorted from blood, obtained in a trial of the OX40 agonist ivuxolimab. The receptors come from an adult with an advanced solid tumor such as melanoma, head and neck, liver or kidney cancer.

This clone came up a few times. This rearrangement joins TRBV7-6 to TRBJ2-1; the match to TRBD2 covers 10 bases. Germline CDR1 is SGHVS and CDR2 is FNYEAQ. CDR3 length equals 16 residues. V dropped 1 base and J dropped 9; count of bases not matched to a gene: 9. The CDR3 DNA sequence: TGTGCCAGCAGCTTAGTGCCAGCGGGGGGGCCCGGTGAGCAGTTCTTC. It translates to CASSLVPAGGPGEQFF.

This clone has a single count. The chain links TRBV18 to TRBJ1-1; D gene unclear. This CDR3 comprises 12 residues. CDR1 is KGHSH, CDR2 LQKENI, per germline. The V end lost 5 bases, the J end lost 3 bases, and 7 bases lay between the germline ends. The CDR3 is CASSRDDTEAFF. For the CDR3, the DNA is TGTGCCAGCTCAAGAGATGACACTGAAGCTTTCTTT.

With regard to this clone: This specimen includes other DNA sequences encoding the same CDR3. The rearrangement links TRBV11-2 to TRBJ1-5, with D uncertain. Trimming pared 1 base from V and 4 bases from J, leaving 8 bases between. The CDR3 loop spans 14 amino acids. Germline loops: CDR1 SGHAT, CDR2 FQNNGV. In DNA form, the CDR3 reads TGTGCCAGCAGCTTAGGGAACAGTAATCAGCCCCAGCATTTT. The encoded protein is CASSLGNSNQPQHF. The full variable domain, with the rest looked up from reference TRBV11-2 and TRBJ1-5, is EAGVAQSPRYKIIEKRQSVAFWCNPISGHATLYWYQQILGQGPKLLIQFQNNGVVDDSQLPKDRFSAERLKGVDSTLKIQPAKLEDSAVYLCASSLGNSNQPQHFGDGTRLSIL.

The chain recombines TRBV6-5 with TRBJ2-7; D call uncertain. The CDR3 contains 13 residues. Germline loops: CDR1 MNHEY, CDR2 SVGAGI. The V end lost 6 bases, the J end lost 6 bases, and 15 bases lay between the germline ends. The DNA for the CDR3 is TGTGCCAGCAGGCGAGACCAGGCTGGCGAGCAGTACTTC. Translation gives CASRRDQAGEQYF.

V is TRBV28 and J is TRBJ2-3; tentative D call: TRBD2 (5 bases). The germline V gene encodes CDR1 MDHEN and CDR2 SYDVKM. V dropped 3 bases and J dropped 4 bases, with 14 bases sitting between them. CDR3 size: 15 residues. The CDR3 loop is CASSFFTSRADTQYF. In DNA form, the CDR3 reads TGTGCCAGCAGTTTTTTTACTAGTAGGGCAGATACGCAGTATTTT.

The genes are TRBV6-5 and TRBJ1-1; D possibly corresponds to TRBD1 (6 bases). The CDR3 contains 12 residues. Trimming cost V 4 bases and J 5 bases, with 8 bases left between them. The germline V gene has CDR1 MNHEY and CDR2 SVGAGI. CDR3 residues: CASSSGETEAFF. DNA of the CDR3: TGTGCCAGCAGTTCAGGGGAGACTGAAGCTTTCTTT.

The gene calls are TRBV19 and TRBJ1-2; a possible D gene is TRBD1 (5 bases). Germline V gene sequence: CDR1 LNHDA, CDR2 SQIVND (reference sequence). The CDR3 runs to 14 residues. Between the trimmed V and J ends, which lost 6 bases and 5 bases, there was a span of 16 bases. This CDR3 reads CASRPGPESYGYTF. The CDR3 DNA reads as TGTGCCAGTAGGCCGGGACCGGAGTCTTATGGCTACACCTTC.

The chain uses TRBV5-1 and TRBJ2-3, with D hard to call. The CDR3 has 15 residues. The germline V gene encodes CDR1 SGHRS and CDR2 YFSETQ. Deletions cut 6 bases from V and 0 bases from J, with 14 bases between. CDR3 in DNA: TGCGCCAGCAAACCCCGGGTTTCTAGCACAGATACGCAGTATTTT. Translating it yields CASKPRVSSTDTQYF.

The J gene is TRBJ2-5, the V gene TRBV5-8; either TRBD1 or TRBD2 may fit D (6 bases each). The V gene's germline CDR1 is SGHTS and CDR2 YDEGEE. The CDR3 is 14 amino acids. V was trimmed by 2 bases and J by 7 bases, leaving 15 bases between them. The CDR3 nucleotides are TGTGCCAGCAGCTTTGGTGGGGGGCCGGGGACCCAGTACTTC. Protein sequence: CASSFGGGPGTQYF. Supplemented by reference TRBV5-8 and TRBJ2-5, the full variable domain reads EAGVTQSPTHLIKTRGQQATLRCSPISGHTSVYWYQQALGLGLQFLLWYDEGEERNRGNFPPRFSGRQFPNYSSELNVNALELEDSALYLCASSFGGGPGTQYFGPGTRLLVL.

The J gene is TRBJ2-1, the V gene TRBV5-1, with 7 positions matching TRBD1. Unmatched junction bases numbered 8, after V lost 4 bases and J lost 7 bases. Germline CDR1 is SGHRS and CDR2 is YFSETQ. The CDR3 has 14 residues. CDR3 protein: CASSETGASNEQFF. In nucleotides, the CDR3 is TGCGCCAGCAGCGAAACAGGGGCAAGTAATGAGCAGTTCTTC.

This chain links TRBV10-3 with TRBJ1-6; 7 bases are a match to TRBD1. V trimming: 7 bases; J trimming: 7 bases; junction bases outside the gene matches: 7. Germline V gene data show CDR1 as ENHRY and CDR2 as SYGVKD. The CDR3 runs to 14 residues. CDR3 DNA sequence: TGTGCCATCACCGAGACAGGGCGAAATTCACCCCTCCACTTT. Translation gives CAITETGRNSPLHF.

This sequence joins TRBV30 and TRBJ2-5; TRBD2 is a possible D gene (6 bases). Germline CDR1 GTSNPN, CDR2 SVGIG (reference sequence). CDR3 length equals 16 residues. V was clipped by 4 bases and J by 6 bases, with 24 bases between them. CDR3 in DNA: TGTGCCTGGAAAAAGGGAGGAACAGGAGGGACGCAGACCCAGTACTTC. The encoded protein is CAWKKGGTGGTQTQYF.

The chain links TRBV10-3 to TRBJ1-3; D might be TRBD1 (5 bases). CDR1 and CDR2 (germline): ENHRY, SYGVKD. Trimming left V 0 bases short and J 1 base short, with 10 bases between. The CDR3 is 16 amino acids. The CDR3 spells CAISESSGWSGNTIYF. The DNA for the CDR3 is TGTGCCATCAGTGAGTCGTCAGGGTGGTCTGGAAACACCATATATTTT.

The V call is TRBV5-1, the J call TRBJ2-3; 7 bases are shared with TRBD1. The V segment lost 3 bases and the J segment 0 bases; nucleotides outside the gene matches: 1. This CDR3 region has 14 residues. CDR1 SGHRS and CDR2 YFSETQ come from the germline V gene. The CDR3 region has the DNA TGCGCCAGCAGCTGGGACAGTAGCACAGATACGCAGTATTTT. It specifies CASSWDSSTDTQYF.

This clone was detected only a few times. The rearrangement links TRBV5-1 to TRBJ2-2, with D uncertain. Trimming shortened V by 6 bases and J by 2 bases, and 11 bases separated the two germline ends. Germline values: CDR1 SGHRS, CDR2 YFSETQ. The CDR3 sequence is 14 residues long. CDR3 in amino acids: CASTPDTNTGELFF. CDR3 in DNA: TGCGCCAGCACTCCCGACACAAACACCGGGGAGCTGTTTTTT.

The rearrangement links TRBV2 to TRBJ1-2, with TRBD1 matching 10 bases. V dropped 6 bases and J dropped 4; count of bases not matched to a gene: 8. This CDR3 region has 15 residues. Per the germline V gene, CDR1 is SNHLY and CDR2 is FYNNEI. CDR3 coding DNA: TGTGCCAGCAGGGCCGGGACAGGGGCAGGCTATGGCTACACCTTC. Its protein is CASRAGTGAGYGYTF.

This chain joins TRBV28 and TRBJ1-5; TRBD1 matches at 7 bases. This CDR3 region has 15 residues. Trimming cost V 2 bases and J 5 bases; bases outside gene matches: 6. Germline V gives CDR1 MDHEN, CDR2 SYDVKM. CDR3 nucleotides: TGTGCCAGCAGTTTAATCGACAGGGAGGATCAGCCCCAGCATTTT. Amino acid sequence: CASSLIDREDQPQHF.

This chain links TRBV7-8 with TRBJ2-5, with D unclear. The CDR3 totals 15 residues. CDR1 is SGHVS, CDR2 FQNEAQ, per germline. V lost 5 bases, J lost 2 bases, and 15 bases lay in between. CDR3 sequence: CASSPDPGWQETQYF. In nucleotides, the CDR3 is TGTGCCAGCAGCCCCGACCCCGGGTGGCAAGAGACCCAGTACTTC.

The chain recombines TRBV28 with TRBJ2-7; D might be TRBD1 or TRBD2, each matching 5 bases. Germline CDR1 is MDHEN and CDR2 is SYDVKM. The length of the CDR3 is 15 residues. Trimming took off 6 bases at V and 0 bases at J, with 15 bases between the two ends. The CDR3 DNA sequence: TGTGCCAGCAGGCCCTCCGGGACGGGCTCCTACGAGCAGTACTTC. This encodes CASRPSGTGSYEQYF.

The genes are TRBV11-1 and TRBJ2-7; D is unresolved. The V gene's germline CDR1 is SGHAT and CDR2 FQDESV (reference sequence). The ends were cut back, 9 bases at V and 2 bases at J, with 17 bases in the middle. CDR3 length: 14 amino acids. The CDR3: CASSRRRPPYEQYF. CDR3 sequence (DNA): TGTGCCAGTTCTCGTCGGCGGCCCCCCTACGAGCAGTACTTC.

This clone was seen a few times. The chain combines TRBV6-5 with TRBJ1-1; tentative D call: TRBD1 (6 bases). Trimming pared 7 bases from V and 1 base from J, leaving 16 bases between. The CDR3 runs 15 residues. CDR1 and CDR2 (germline): MNHEY, SVGAGI. In nucleotides, the CDR3 is TGTGCCAGCAATCGGTGGGGACAACCGAACACTGAAGCTTTCTTT. As protein: CASNRWGQPNTEAFF.

V and J are TRBV19 and TRBJ2-7; 7 nucleotides agree with TRBD1. Germline CDR1 reads LNHDA; CDR2 reads SQIVND (reference sequence). The CDR3 covers 13 residues. The V segment lost 2 bases and the J segment 6 bases; nucleotides outside the gene matches: 4. The CDR3 DNA reads as TGTGCCAGTAGTATAAGGACAGGCCTCGAGCAGTACTTC. Translated: CASSIRTGLEQYF.

This chain uses TRBV4-2 with TRBJ1-6; TRBD1 aligns across 7 bases. The V gene's germline CDR1 is LGHNA and CDR2 YNFKEQ. The trim removed 0 bases at V and 5 bases at J, leaving 4 bases unmatched. The CDR3 sequence is 16 residues long. CDR3 amino acids: CASSQDSTGNNSPLHF. DNA for the CDR3: TGTGCCAGCAGCCAAGATTCGACAGGGAATAATTCACCCCTCCACTTT.

The genes are TRBV2 and TRBJ1-1; weak D call: TRBD1 (5 bases). This CDR3 is 15 amino acids long. V was clipped by 6 bases and J by 5 bases, with 19 bases between them. The germline CDR1 and CDR2 sequences are SNHLY and FYNNEI. CDR3 coding DNA: TGTGCCAGCAGAAGCATATCAGGGACGGAGACTGAAGCTTTCTTT. Translating it yields CASRSISGTETEAFF.

This chain connects TRBV19 to TRBJ1-2, with a tentative D call TRBD1 (6 bases). The CDR3 runs to 13 residues. The V and J ends lost 3 bases and 6 bases respectively, with 11 bases between them. Per the germline V gene, CDR1 is LNHDA and CDR2 is SQIVND (reference sequence). CDR3 DNA sequence: TGTGCCAGTAGTATTCGGGGGCGCGATGGCTACACCTTC. Translated: CASSIRGRDGYTF.

J is TRBJ2-7 and V is TRBV11-1; D is unclear. With 8 bases removed from V and 0 bases from J, the gap between germline ends came to 11 bases. CDR1 SGHAT and CDR2 FQDESV come from the germline V gene (reference sequence). The CDR3 is 13 residues long. CDR3 DNA: TGTGCCAGCGCAGCCGTTAACTCCTACGAGCAGTACTTC. Translating it yields CASAAVNSYEQYF.

The CDR3 bases are TGTGCCAGCAGCTTGGCCTTCGGGGGTCGCAATCAGCCCCAGCATTTT. This encodes CASSLAFGGRNQPQHF. The chain combines TRBV5-8 with TRBJ1-5; maybe TRBD1 (5 bases). CDR3 length: 16 residues. Germline V gene lookup returns CDR1 SGHTS and CDR2 YDEGEE. V gave up 0 bases and J gave up 2 bases, with 12 bases separating them.

The chain recombines TRBV6-5 with TRBJ1-2; 9 nucleotides align to TRBD1. The junction had 5 bases not matched to a gene; V was cut back by 4 bases and J by 2 bases. Germline CDR1 is MNHEY and CDR2 is SVGAGI. The CDR3 has 15 residues. The DNA of the CDR3 is TGTGCCAGCAGTTTAACGACAGGGGGGAACTATGGCTACACCTTC. Its protein product is CASSLTTGGNYGYTF.

This chain connects TRBV2 to TRBJ2-7, with TRBD2 identical over 13 bases. CDR1 is SNHLY and CDR2 is FYNNEI in the germline V gene. V dropped 8 bases and J dropped 5; count of bases not matched to a gene: 0. The CDR3 totals 12 residues. The CDR3 region has the DNA TGTGCCAGCGGGACTAGCGGGAACGAGCAGTACTTC. This sequence encodes CASGTSGNEQYF.

V gene TRBV2 combines with J gene TRBJ2-3; TRBD1 is a possible D gene (5 bases). The germline V gene encodes CDR1 SNHLY and CDR2 FYNNEI. V was clipped by 10 bases and J by 8 bases, with 22 bases between them. This CDR3 has 14 amino acids. DNA for the CDR3: TGTGCCACAGGACAACCCCCTAACTTGGGTACGCAGTATTTT. This gives the protein CATGQPPNLGTQYF.